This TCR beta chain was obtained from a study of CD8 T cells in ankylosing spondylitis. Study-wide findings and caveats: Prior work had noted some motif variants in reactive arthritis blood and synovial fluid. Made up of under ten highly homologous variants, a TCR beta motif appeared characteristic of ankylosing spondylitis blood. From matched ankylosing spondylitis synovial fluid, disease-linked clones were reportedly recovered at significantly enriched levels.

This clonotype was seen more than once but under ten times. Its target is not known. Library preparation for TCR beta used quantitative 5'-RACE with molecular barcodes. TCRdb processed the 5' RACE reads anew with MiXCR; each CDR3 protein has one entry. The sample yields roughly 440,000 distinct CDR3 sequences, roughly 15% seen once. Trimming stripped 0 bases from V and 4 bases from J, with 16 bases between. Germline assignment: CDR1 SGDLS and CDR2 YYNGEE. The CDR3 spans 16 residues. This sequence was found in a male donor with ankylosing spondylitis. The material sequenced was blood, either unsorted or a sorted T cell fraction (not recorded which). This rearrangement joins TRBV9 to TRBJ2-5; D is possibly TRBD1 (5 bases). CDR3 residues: CASSVGPGWGLETQYF. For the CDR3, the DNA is TGTGCCAGCAGCGTAGGCCCAGGGTGGGGTTTAGAGACCCAGTACTTC.